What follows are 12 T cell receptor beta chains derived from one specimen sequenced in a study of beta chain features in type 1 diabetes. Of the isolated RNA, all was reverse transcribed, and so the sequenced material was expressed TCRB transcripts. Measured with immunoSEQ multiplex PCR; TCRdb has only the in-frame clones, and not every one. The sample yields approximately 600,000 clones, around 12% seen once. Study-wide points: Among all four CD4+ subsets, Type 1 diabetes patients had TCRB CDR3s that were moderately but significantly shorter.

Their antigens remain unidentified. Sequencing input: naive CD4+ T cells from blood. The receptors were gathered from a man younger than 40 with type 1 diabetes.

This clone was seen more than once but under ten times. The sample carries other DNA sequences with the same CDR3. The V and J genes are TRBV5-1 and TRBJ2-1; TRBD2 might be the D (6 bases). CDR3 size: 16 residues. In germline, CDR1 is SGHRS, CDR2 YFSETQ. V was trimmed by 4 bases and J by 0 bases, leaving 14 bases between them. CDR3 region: CASSLAGSSSYNEQFF. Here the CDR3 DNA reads TGCGCCAGCAGCCTGGCGGGATCGAGCTCCTACAATGAGCAGTTCTTC.

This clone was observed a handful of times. The CDR3 spells CASSPGRGSPYEQYF. The CDR3 nucleotides read TGTGCCAGCTCACCAGGCAGGGGGTCCCCCTACGAGCAGTACTTC. The rearrangement uses TRBV18 and TRBJ2-7, with TRBD1 identical over 7 bases. J gave up 2 bases and V 2 bases, and 6 bases lay outside the gene matches. The CDR3 runs 15 residues. Germline values: CDR1 KGHSH, CDR2 LQKENI.

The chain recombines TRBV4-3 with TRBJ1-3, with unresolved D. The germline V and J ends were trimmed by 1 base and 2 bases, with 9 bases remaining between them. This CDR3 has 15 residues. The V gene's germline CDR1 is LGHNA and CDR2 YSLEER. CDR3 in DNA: TGCGCCAGCAGCCAAGTCGGAGGTGCTGGAAACACCATATATTTT. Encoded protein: CASSQVGGAGNTIYF.

The CDR3 DNA follows: TGTGCCATCAGTGAGTGGGAGGAGGAGCAGTTCTTC. Translation gives CAISEWEEEQFF. This rearrangement joins TRBV10-3 to TRBJ2-1; TRBD2 might be the D (6 bases). Germline-derived CDR1 and CDR2 are ENHRY and SYGVKD. V was pared by 1 base and J by 10 bases, with 8 bases between. The CDR3 length is 12 residues.

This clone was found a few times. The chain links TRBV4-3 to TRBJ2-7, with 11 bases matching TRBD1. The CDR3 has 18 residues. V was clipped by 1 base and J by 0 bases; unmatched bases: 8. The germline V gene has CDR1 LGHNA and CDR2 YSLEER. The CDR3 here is CASSQGLGTGGNSYEQYF. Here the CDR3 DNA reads TGCGCCAGCAGCCAAGGCCTCGGGACAGGGGGGAACTCCTACGAGCAGTACTTC.

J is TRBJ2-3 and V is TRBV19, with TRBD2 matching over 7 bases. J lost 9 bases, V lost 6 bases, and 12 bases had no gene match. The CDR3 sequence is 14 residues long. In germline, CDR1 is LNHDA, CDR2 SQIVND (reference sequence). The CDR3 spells CASSRQLTSETQYF. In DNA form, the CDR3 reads TGTGCCAGTAGCCGCCAACTAACTAGCGAAACGCAGTATTTT.

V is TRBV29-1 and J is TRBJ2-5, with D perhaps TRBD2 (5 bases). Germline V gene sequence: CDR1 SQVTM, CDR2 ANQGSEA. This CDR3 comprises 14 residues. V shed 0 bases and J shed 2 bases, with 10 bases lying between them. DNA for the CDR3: TGCAGCGTTGAAGATAGCGCAGGTCAAGAGACCCAGTACTTC. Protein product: CSVEDSAGQETQYF.

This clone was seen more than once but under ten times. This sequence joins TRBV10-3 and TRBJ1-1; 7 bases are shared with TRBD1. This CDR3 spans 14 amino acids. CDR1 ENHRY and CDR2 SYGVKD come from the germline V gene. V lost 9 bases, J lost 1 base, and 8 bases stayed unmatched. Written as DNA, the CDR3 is TGTGCCATTAGGAGGGACAGAGAGAACACTGAAGCTTTCTTT. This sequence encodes CAIRRDRENTEAFF.

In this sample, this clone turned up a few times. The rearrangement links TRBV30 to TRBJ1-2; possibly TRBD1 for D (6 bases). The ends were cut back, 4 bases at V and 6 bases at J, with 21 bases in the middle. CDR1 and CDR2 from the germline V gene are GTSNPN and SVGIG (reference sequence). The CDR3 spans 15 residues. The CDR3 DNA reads TGTGCCTGGACAGCTACCGGGACACCCAACGATGGCTACACCTTC. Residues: CAWTATGTPNDGYTF.

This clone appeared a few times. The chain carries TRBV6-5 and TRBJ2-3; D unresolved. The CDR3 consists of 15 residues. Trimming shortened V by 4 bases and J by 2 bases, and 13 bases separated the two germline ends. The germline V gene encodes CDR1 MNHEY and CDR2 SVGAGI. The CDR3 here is CASSSRGAATDTQYF. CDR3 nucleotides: TGTGCCAGCAGTTCCCGAGGAGCAGCCACAGATACGCAGTATTTT.

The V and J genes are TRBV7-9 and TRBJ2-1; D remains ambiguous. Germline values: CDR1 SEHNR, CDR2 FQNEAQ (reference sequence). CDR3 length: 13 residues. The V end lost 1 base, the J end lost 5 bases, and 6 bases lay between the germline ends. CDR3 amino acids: CASSLDLNNEQFF. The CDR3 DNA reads TGTGCCAGCAGCTTAGACCTGAACAATGAGCAGTTCTTC. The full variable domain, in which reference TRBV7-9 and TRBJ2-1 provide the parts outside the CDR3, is DTGVSQNPRHKITKRGQNVTFRCDPISEHNRLYWYRQTLGQGPEFLTYFQNEAQLEKSRLLSDRFSAERPKGSFSTLEIQRTEQGDSAMYLCASSLDLNNEQFFGPGTRLTVL.

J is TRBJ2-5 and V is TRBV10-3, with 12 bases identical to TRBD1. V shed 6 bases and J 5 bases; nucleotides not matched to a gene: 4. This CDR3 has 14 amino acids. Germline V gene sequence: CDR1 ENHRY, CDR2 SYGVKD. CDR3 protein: CAIRRDRGQETQYF. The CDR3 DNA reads TGTGCCATCAGAAGGGACAGGGGGCAGGAGACCCAGTACTTC.